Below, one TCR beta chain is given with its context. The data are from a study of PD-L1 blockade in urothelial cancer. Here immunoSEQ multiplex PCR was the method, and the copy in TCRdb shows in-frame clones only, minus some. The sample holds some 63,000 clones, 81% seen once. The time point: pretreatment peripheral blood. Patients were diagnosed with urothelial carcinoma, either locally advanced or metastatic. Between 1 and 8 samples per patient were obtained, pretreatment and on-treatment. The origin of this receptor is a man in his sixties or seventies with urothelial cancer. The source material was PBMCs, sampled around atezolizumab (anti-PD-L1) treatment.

This CDR3 is CASSVGSGGNQPQHF. The CDR3 DNA reads as TGTGCCAGCAGCGTAGGTTCAGGGGGAAATCAGCCCCAGCATTTT. The chain uses TRBV9 and TRBJ1-5; TRBD1 matches at 7 bases. CDR1 is SGDLS, CDR2 YYNGEE, per germline. Trimming removed 0 bases from V and 4 bases from J; junction bases left unmatched: 4. The CDR3 is made up of 15 amino acids. The complete variable domain, with remaining parts taken from reference TRBV9 and TRBJ1-5, reads DSGVTQTPKHLITATGQRVTLRCSPRSGDLSVYWYQQSLDQGLQFLIQYYNGEERAKGNILERFSAQQFPDLHSELNLSSLELGDSALYFCASSVGSGGNQPQHFGDGTRLSIL.